This entry lists 10 T cell receptor beta chains sequenced from one sample in a study of blood T cell repertoires in COVID-19. Method: immunoSEQ multiplex PCR; TCRdb's copy keeps in-frame clones and lacks some. In the table there are more than 150,000 clones, 70% to 90% of which are singletons. The sample taken for sequencing was peripheral blood. All receptors come from a man aged 18 to 30 with acute or convalescent COVID-19.

V gene TRBV7-8 combines with J gene TRBJ2-1; 8 bases match TRBD1. Per the germline V gene, CDR1 is SGHVS and CDR2 is FQNEAQ. This CDR3 is 17 amino acids long. Trimming removed 2 bases from V and 5 bases from J; junction bases left unmatched: 11. The CDR3: CASSLRRPGQGNNEQFF. The CDR3 DNA follows: TGTGCCAGCAGCTTAAGACGTCCCGGACAGGGAAACAATGAGCAGTTCTTC.

The J gene is TRBJ1-3, the V gene TRBV7-9; D perhaps matches TRBD1 (6 bases). V lost 8 bases, J lost 4 bases, and 18 bases lay in between. CDR1 and CDR2 from the germline V gene are SEHNR and FQNEAQ (reference sequence). The CDR3 has 15 residues. CDR3 bases: TGTGCCAGCCGCGCCGCGGACAGCCGAGGAAACACCATATATTTT. As protein: CASRAADSRGNTIYF.

In this sample, this clone turned up once. The V call is TRBV7-2, the J call TRBJ1-1; 7 positions agree with TRBD1. V lost 5 bases and J lost 1; bases outside the gene matches: 7. The CDR3 length is 15 residues. Germline V gene sequence: CDR1 SGHTA, CDR2 FQGNSA. CDR3 in DNA: TGTGCCAGCAGCCCTCGACAGGGCGGGAACACTGAAGCTTTCTTT. This codes for CASSPRQGGNTEAFF.

This clone was seen only once. The chain carries TRBV30 and TRBJ1-2, with D perhaps matching TRBD1 (6 bases). There are 16 residues in the CDR3. CDR1 is GTSNPN and CDR2 is SVGIG in the germline V gene (reference sequence). V lost 8 bases and J lost 3, with 25 bases in between. CDR3 sequence (DNA): TGTGCCCGACGGACCAGACAGGCCTCGGAAGACTATGGCTACACCTTC. It encodes CARRTRQASEDYGYTF.

The V and J genes are TRBV2 and TRBJ2-3; D may be TRBD1 (7 bases). V lost 3 bases, J lost 3 bases, and 13 bases lay in between. There are 15 residues in the CDR3. From germline, CDR1 is SNHLY and CDR2 FYNNEI. Written as DNA, the CDR3 is TGTGCCAGCAGTGATAACAGGGGAGGAACAGATACGCAGTATTTT. This gives the protein CASSDNRGGTDTQYF.

This clone has a single count. The genes are TRBV19 and TRBJ1-4; D possibly corresponds to TRBD1 (5 bases). Germline loops: CDR1 LNHDA, CDR2 SQIVND (reference sequence). V was pared by 4 bases and J by 8 bases, with 17 bases between. The CDR3 spans 15 residues. CDR3 in amino acids: CASSTRPGQSEKLFF. In DNA form, the CDR3 reads TGTGCCAGTAGTACGCGGCCAGGGCAAAGCGAAAAACTGTTTTTT.

The chain employs TRBV19 and TRBJ2-1; TRBD2 aligns across 12 bases. The CDR3 contains 15 residues. The V gene end was trimmed by 5 bases and the J gene end by 4 bases; junction bases not matched to a gene: 3. CDR1 LNHDA and CDR2 SQIVND come from the germline V gene (reference sequence). The CDR3 region is CASSAGTSGYNEQFF. The CDR3 DNA sequence: TGTGCCAGTAGTGCCGGGACTAGCGGGTACAATGAGCAGTTCTTC. Supplemented by reference TRBV19 and TRBJ2-1, the full variable domain reads DGGITQSPKYLFRKEGQNVTLSCEQNLNHDAMYWYRQDPGQGLRLIYYSQIVNDFQKGDIAEGYSVSREKKESFPLTVTSAQKNPTAFYLCASSAGTSGYNEQFFGPGTRLTVL.

The chain uses TRBV19 and TRBJ2-5; 8 nucleotides line up with TRBD2. V was pared by 4 bases and J by 4 bases, with 8 bases of the junction left unmatched. Germline assignment: CDR1 LNHDA and CDR2 SQIVND (reference sequence). The CDR3 runs to 15 residues. DNA of the CDR3: TGTGCCAGTAGTAAGGGACTAGTGAGCGGAGAGACCCAGTACTTC. Translating gives CASSKGLVSGETQYF.

The genes are TRBV2 and TRBJ1-2; D gene ambiguous. The CDR3 loop spans 11 amino acids. Germline V gene sequence: CDR1 SNHLY, CDR2 FYNNEI. Trimming stripped 7 bases from V and 7 bases from J, with 10 bases between. The CDR3 protein is CASKETTGYTF. CDR3 nucleotides: TGTGCCAGCAAAGAGACTACTGGCTACACCTTC.

This clone was detected only once. The genes are TRBV28 and TRBJ1-3; D is ambiguous. The CDR3 contains 12 residues. The V gene lost 5 bases and the J gene lost 7 bases, with 9 bases spanning the gap. Germline V lookup: CDR1 MDHEN, CDR2 SYDVKM. For the CDR3, the DNA is TGTGCCAGCAGTGTTCCCGGGAACACCATATATTTT. Residues: CASSVPGNTIYF.